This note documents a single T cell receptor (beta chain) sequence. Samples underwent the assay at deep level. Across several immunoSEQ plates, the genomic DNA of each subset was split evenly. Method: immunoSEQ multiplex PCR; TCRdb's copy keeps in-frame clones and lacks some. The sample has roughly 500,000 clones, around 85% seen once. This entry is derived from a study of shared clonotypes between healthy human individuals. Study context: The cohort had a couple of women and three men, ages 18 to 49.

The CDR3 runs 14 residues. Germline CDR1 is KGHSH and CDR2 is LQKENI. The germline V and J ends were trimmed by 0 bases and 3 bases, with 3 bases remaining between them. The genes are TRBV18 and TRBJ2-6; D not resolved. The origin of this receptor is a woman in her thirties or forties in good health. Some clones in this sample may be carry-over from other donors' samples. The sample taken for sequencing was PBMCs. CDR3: CASSPPIGANVLTF. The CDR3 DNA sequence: TGTGCCAGCTCACCACCGATTGGGGCCAACGTCCTGACTTTC.